These T cell receptor beta chains were read from a single sample in a study of T cell repertoires in cytomegalovirus infection. One entry per CDR3 protein results from TCRdb running MiXCR on the reads. Here the sample spans 150,000 to 200,000 distinct CDR3 sequences, about 28% being singletons. What was sequenced was PBMCs. All receptors derive from a human donor in good health (CMV status not recorded). Some clones in this sample may be carry-over from other donors' samples. Both conserved end residues are part of each CDR3. The D gene is left open where the match is weak. Some rows have no size entry. The others give once, few or many, or a class for an expanded clone.

>TRBJ1-5|TRBV6-6|NA|12|TRBD1
TGTGCCAGCAGACAGGGGGATCAGCCCCAGCATTTT
CASRQGDQPQHF
>TRBJ2-1|TRBV7-2|few|16|TRBD1
TGTGCCAGCAGTCAGGTAGGACAGGGCTTGATGAATGAGCAGTTCTTC
CASSQVGQGLMNEQFF
>TRBJ1-2|TRBV12-3/TRBV12-4|NA|13|NA
TGTGCCAGCAGGCCCGCCCGGGGGGACGGCTACACCTTC
CASRPARGDGYTF
>TRBJ2-5|TRBV11-2|NA|14|TRBD1
TGTGCCAGCAGCTGGGACAGCTTACAAGAGACCCAGTACTTC
CASSWDSLQETQYF
>TRBJ2-7|TRBV6-6|few|14|NA
TGTGCCAGCAGTTACTCCGGTGGAGGCTACGAGCAGTACTTC
CASSYSGGGYEQYF
>TRBJ1-1|TRBV6-8|NA|14|TRBD1
TGTGCCAGCAGCCCCGACAGGGTAAGCACTGAAGCTTTCTTT
CASSPDRVSTEAFF
>TRBJ1-6|TRBV2|NA|13|NA
TGTGCCAGCAGTGCGGGGGTGGATTCACCCCTCCACTTT
CASSAGVDSPLHF
>TRBJ1-2|TRBV7-9|NA|15|NA
TGTGCCAGCAGCCCCGGGACTGAAGCTAACTATGGCTACACCTTC
CASSPGTEANYGYTF
>TRBJ2-5|TRBV20-1|NA|16|NA
TGCAGTGCTAGAGATAGATTCCCAAGGGGGGTGGAGACCCAGTACTTC
CSARDRFPRGVETQYF
>TRBJ2-5|TRBV29-1|NA|12|TRBD2
TGCAGCCTGGGGGGGTCCCCAGAGACCCAGTACTTC
CSLGGSPETQYF
>TRBJ1-4|TRBV6-1|NA|17|NA
TGTGCCAGCAGTGAGGAACTGACAGCAAATATTAATGAAAAACTGTTTTTT
CASSEELTANINEKLFF
>TRBJ2-7|TRBV6-2/TRBV6-3|NA|14|NA
TGTGCCAGCAGTTACACAGGGCGGTACTACGAGCAGTACTTC
CASSYTGRYYEQYF
>TRBJ1-2|TRBV7-2|few|13|NA
TGTGCCAGCAGCTTAGGGGCCATGGGGGGCTACACCTTC
CASSLGAMGGYTF
>TRBJ1-1|TRBV7-2|many|13|NA
TGTGCCAGCAGCCCGGAGATGAACACTGAAGCTTTCTTT
CASSPEMNTEAFF
>TRBJ1-1|TRBV5-6|NA|15|NA
TGTGCCAGCAGCTTGGAGGGGGGGCTGTACACTGAAGCTTTCTTT
CASSLEGGLYTEAFF
>TRBJ1-1|TRBV5-5|NA|14|NA
TGTGCCAGCAGCTTGGCCCGACTGAACACTGAAGCTTTCTTT
CASSLARLNTEAFF
>TRBJ2-5|TRBV11-2|NA|16|NA
TGTGCCAGCAGCATATCGACTAGGAGGCGAGGAGAGACCCAGTACTTC
CASSISTRRRGETQYF
>TRBJ2-1|TRBV25-1|NA|14|NA
TGTGCCAGCAGTAGATTCGGACAGTACAATGAGCAGTTCTTC
CASSRFGQYNEQFF
>TRBJ1-2|TRBV5-1|NA|15|NA
TGCGCCAGCAGCTTGGCCGGGCCTTTGACAGGTGGCTACACCTTC
CASSLAGPLTGGYTF